The 23 T cell receptor beta chains in this list originate from one sample, sequenced in a study of blood T cell repertoires in COVID-19. Clones were read by immunoSEQ multiplex PCR, and TCRdb kept only the in-frame ones, dropping some. The table records around 40,000 clones, about 92% of them present only once. The sample taken for sequencing was peripheral blood. All receptors derive from a human donor in a cohort sampled during active COVID-19.

This chain links TRBV19 with TRBJ1-5; no reliable D call. Per germline, CDR1 LNHDA and CDR2 SQIVND (reference sequence). The CDR3 contains 14 residues. The ends were cut back, 6 bases at V and 7 bases at J, with 16 bases in the middle. The CDR3 protein is CASRTDGWNQPQHF. Here the CDR3 DNA reads TGTGCCAGTAGGACTGACGGGTGGAACCAGCCCCAGCATTTT.

This chain links TRBV10-2 with TRBJ2-3; TRBD2 is a possible D gene (7 bases). Germline V CDR1 and CDR2: WSHSY, SAAADI. The CDR3 extends over 18 amino acids. The V end was cut by 5 bases, the J end by 5 bases, with 26 bases between. The CDR3 region has the DNA TGCGCCAGCAGTTGGTCTGAGGGGGGGGGCCCCCTTGTAGATACGCAGTATTTT. This encodes CASSWSEGGGPLVDTQYF.

This chain joins TRBV30 and TRBJ2-5; TRBD2 matches at 8 bases. The CDR3 extends over 12 amino acids. With V trimmed by 7 bases and J by 5 bases, 6 bases remained unmatched. The germline V gene encodes CDR1 GTSNPN and CDR2 SVGIG (reference sequence). The CDR3 is CALALAGETQYF. CDR3 DNA sequence: TGTGCCTTGGCCCTAGCGGGTGAGACCCAGTACTTC.

CDR3 nucleotide sequence: TGTGCCAGCAGCTTGGAGGTCACTTCAGATACGCAGTATTTT. Its translation: CASSLEVTSDTQYF. V usage is TRBV11-2 and J usage is TRBJ2-3, with a weak D call TRBD2 (5 bases). Per germline, CDR1 SGHAT and CDR2 FQNNGV. The V end was cut by 3 bases, the J end by 4 bases, with 11 bases between. CDR3 size: 14 residues. The variable domain in full, completed from reference TRBV11-2 and TRBJ2-3, reads EAGVAQSPRYKIIEKRQSVAFWCNPISGHATLYWYQQILGQGPKLLIQFQNNGVVDDSQLPKDRFSAERLKGVDSTLKIQPAKLEDSAVYLCASSLEVTSDTQYFGPGTRLTVL.

V usage is TRBV5-6 and J usage is TRBJ1-1; D gene ambiguous. This CDR3 comprises 14 residues. Germline assignment: CDR1 SGHDT and CDR2 YYEEEE. V was shortened by 5 bases and J by 0 bases, with 11 bases between the two germline ends. In DNA form, the CDR3 reads TGTGCCAGCAGGGGGTGGCGGGTGAACACTGAAGCTTTCTTT. It codes for CASRGWRVNTEAFF.

The J gene is TRBJ2-7, the V gene TRBV6-1; perhaps TRBD2 as D (5 bases). The CDR3 runs 15 residues. Trimming took off 3 bases at V and 3 bases at J, with 15 bases between the two ends. Germline CDR1 is MNHNS and CDR2 is SASEGT. This CDR3 reads CASSDASAGRYEQYF. CDR3 in DNA: TGTGCCAGCAGTGACGCCTCTGCGGGCCGCTACGAGCAGTACTTC.

The CDR3 coding sequence is TGTGCCAGCAGGGGACAGGGGGGTTCACCCCTCCACTTT. This gives the protein CASRGQGGSPLHF. The chain couples TRBV3-1 (or the pseudogene TRBV3-2) to TRBJ1-6; 11 nucleotides align to TRBD1. Germline V gene lookup returns CDR1 LGHDT and CDR2 YNNKEL (reference sequence). J gave up 9 bases and V 6 bases, and 1 base lay outside the gene matches. This CDR3 comprises 13 residues.

The gene calls are TRBV3-1 (or the pseudogene TRBV3-2) and TRBJ1-2; 8 positions match TRBD1. The CDR3 extends over 13 amino acids. Trimming cost V 11 bases and J 4 bases; bases outside gene matches: 9. The germline V gene encodes CDR1 LGHDT and CDR2 YNNKEL (reference sequence). CDR3 DNA: TGTGCCTCCAGACAGGGGACCCTCTATGGCTACACCTTC. This sequence encodes CASRQGTLYGYTF.

V is TRBV6-2 or TRBV6-3 and J is TRBJ2-7; no clear D. The ends were cut back, 0 bases at V and 6 bases at J, with 6 bases in the middle. This CDR3 is built from 12 residues. From germline, CDR1 is MNHEY and CDR2 SVGEGT. CDR3 coding DNA: TGTGCCAGCAGTTACTCGAGAGGCGAGCAGTACTTC. This encodes CASSYSRGEQYF.

CDR3 in DNA: TGTGCCAGTTCCCCGGGAGGGGGCAATGAGCAGTTCTTC. It is translated as CASSPGGGNEQFF. The chain recombines TRBV28 with TRBJ2-1; 8 nucleotides match TRBD2. This CDR3 has 13 amino acids. Trimming took 9 bases from V and 6 from J; bases not matched to a gene: 7. Per germline, CDR1 MDHEN and CDR2 SYDVKM.

V is TRBV9 and J is TRBJ2-7; 14 bases align to TRBD2. Per the germline V gene, CDR1 is SGDLS and CDR2 is YYNGEE. J gave up 5 bases and V 4 bases, and 8 bases lay outside the gene matches. The CDR3 has 16 amino acids. The DNA of the CDR3 is TGTGCCAGCAGCATCAGACTAGCGGGAGGGCTGGACGAGCAGTACTTC. Translated, it gives CASSIRLAGGLDEQYF.

The chain combines TRBV24-1 with TRBJ2-3; D gene unclear. The CDR3 sequence is 12 residues long. The ends were cut back, 9 bases at V and 2 bases at J, with 8 bases in the middle. Germline V lookup: CDR1 KGHDR, CDR2 SFDVKD. The CDR3, as DNA: TGTGCCACCCAAAGCGCCACAGATACGCAGTATTTT. The encoded protein is CATQSATDTQYF.

The chain couples TRBV10-3 to TRBJ1-2; D call uncertain. In germline, CDR1 is ENHRY, CDR2 SYGVKD. The CDR3 sequence is 13 residues long. The ends were cut back, 4 bases at V and 5 bases at J, with 11 bases in the middle. The CDR3 sequence: CAISAIPGYGYTF. For the CDR3, the DNA is TGTGCCATCAGTGCGATACCGGGGTATGGCTACACCTTC.

The chain recombines TRBV7-2 with TRBJ2-7; maybe TRBD1 (6 bases). The germline CDR1 and CDR2 sequences are SGHTA and FQGNSA. CDR3 size: 13 residues. The ends were cut back, 3 bases at V and 4 bases at J, with 10 bases in the middle. As DNA, the CDR3 is TGTGCCAGCAGCTTGACAGGTTGGTACGAGCAGTACTTC. Protein sequence: CASSLTGWYEQYF.

The chain carries TRBV19 and TRBJ2-3; D might be TRBD2 (7 bases). The V end was cut by 6 bases, the J end by 7 bases, with 14 bases between. CDR1 is LNHDA and CDR2 is SQIVND in the germline V gene (reference sequence). This CDR3 is built from 13 residues. CDR3 amino acids: CASRGGAGHTQYF. The CDR3 region has the DNA TGTGCCAGTAGGGGGGGGGCCGGGCATACGCAGTATTTT.

The chain employs TRBV12-5 and TRBJ1-6, with a tentative D call TRBD1 (5 bases). V gave up 4 bases and J gave up 7 bases, with 17 bases separating them. CDR1 LGHNT and CDR2 FRNRAP come from the germline V gene. This CDR3 contains 16 residues. As DNA, the CDR3 is TGTGCTAGTGGTTGGGGCCCGGGCCTAACCAATTCACCCCTCCACTTT. Its translation is CASGWGPGLTNSPLHF. The whole variable domain, remainder taken from reference TRBV12-5 and TRBJ1-6, is DARVTQTPRHKVTEMGQEVTMRCQPILGHNTVFWYRQTMMQGLELLAYFRNRAPLDDSGMPKDRFSAEMPDATLATLKIQPSEPRDSAVYFCASGWGPGLTNSPLHFGNGTRLTVT.

The gene calls are TRBV7-9 and TRBJ1-2; 10 bases map to TRBD1. V gave up 5 bases and J gave up 6 bases; unmatched junction bases: 21. The V gene's germline CDR1 is SEHNR and CDR2 FQNEAQ (reference sequence). There are 19 residues in the CDR3. In DNA, the CDR3 is TGTGCCAGCAGCCCGGGCGGCCTTAAGACAGGGGGCATTTCCAATGGCTACACCTTC. It codes for CASSPGGLKTGGISNGYTF.

This chain's CDR3 is CAWSRQGVGYEQYF. The CDR3 nucleotides read TGTGCCTGGAGTCGGCAGGGCGTAGGCTACGAGCAGTACTTC. J is TRBJ2-7 and V is TRBV30; D possibly corresponds to TRBD1 (5 bases). This CDR3 contains 14 residues. The V end was cut by 2 bases, the J end by 3 bases, with 14 bases between. Germline lookup yields CDR1 GTSNPN and CDR2 SVGIG (reference sequence).

The rearrangement links TRBV5-1 to TRBJ1-1; tentatively, D is TRBD1 (5 bases). Germline V CDR1 and CDR2: SGHRS, YFSETQ. There are 13 residues in the CDR3. The ends were cut back, 2 bases at V and 4 bases at J, with 9 bases in the middle. The CDR3 spells CASSFQGATEAFF. The CDR3 nucleotides are TGCGCCAGCAGCTTTCAGGGTGCCACTGAAGCTTTCTTT. Using reference TRBV5-1 and TRBJ1-1 for the parts outside the CDR3, the full variable domain is KAGVTQTPRYLIKTRGQQVTLSCSPISGHRSVSWYQQTPGQGLQFLFEYFSETQRNKGNFPGRFSGRQFSNSRSEMNVSTLELGDSALYLCASSFQGATEAFFGQGTRLTVV.

The CDR3 protein is CSVRRTGLSGELFF. The CDR3 DNA sequence: TGCAGCGTTCGGAGGACAGGGTTGAGCGGGGAGCTGTTTTTT. The chain couples TRBV29-1 to TRBJ2-2, with 8 nucleotides matching TRBD1. CDR1 SQVTM and CDR2 ANQGSEA come from the germline V gene. V lost 5 bases, J lost 7 bases, and 9 bases stayed unmatched. This CDR3 comprises 14 residues.

The gene calls are TRBV21-1 and TRBJ2-1; whether TRBD2, the table's D call, matches the DNA was not checked. TRBV21-1 is a listed pseudogene. The CDR3 covers 13 residues. The CDR3 sequence is CASSNQLSHEQFF. The CDR3 DNA reads TGTGCCAGCAGCAACCAACTTAGCCATGAGCAGTTCTTC.

The rearrangement joins TRBV27 to TRBJ2-7; perhaps TRBD1 as D (6 bases). Trimming pared 6 bases from V and 3 bases from J, leaving 9 bases between. Germline CDR1 reads MNHEY; CDR2 reads SMNVEV (reference sequence). This CDR3 spans 12 amino acids. This CDR3 is CASRDSVYEQYF. The CDR3 bases are TGTGCCAGCAGGGACAGTGTCTACGAGCAGTACTTC.

The chain combines TRBV5-4 with TRBJ2-7; tentatively, D is TRBD2 (7 bases). CDR1 is SGHNT, CDR2 YYREEE, per germline (reference sequence). The CDR3 covers 14 residues. V was shortened by 4 bases and J by 5 bases, with 16 bases between the two germline ends. The CDR3 sequence is CASSGGATGDEQYF. The CDR3 nucleotides are TGTGCCAGCAGCGGGGGGGCCACGGGGGACGAGCAGTACTTC.